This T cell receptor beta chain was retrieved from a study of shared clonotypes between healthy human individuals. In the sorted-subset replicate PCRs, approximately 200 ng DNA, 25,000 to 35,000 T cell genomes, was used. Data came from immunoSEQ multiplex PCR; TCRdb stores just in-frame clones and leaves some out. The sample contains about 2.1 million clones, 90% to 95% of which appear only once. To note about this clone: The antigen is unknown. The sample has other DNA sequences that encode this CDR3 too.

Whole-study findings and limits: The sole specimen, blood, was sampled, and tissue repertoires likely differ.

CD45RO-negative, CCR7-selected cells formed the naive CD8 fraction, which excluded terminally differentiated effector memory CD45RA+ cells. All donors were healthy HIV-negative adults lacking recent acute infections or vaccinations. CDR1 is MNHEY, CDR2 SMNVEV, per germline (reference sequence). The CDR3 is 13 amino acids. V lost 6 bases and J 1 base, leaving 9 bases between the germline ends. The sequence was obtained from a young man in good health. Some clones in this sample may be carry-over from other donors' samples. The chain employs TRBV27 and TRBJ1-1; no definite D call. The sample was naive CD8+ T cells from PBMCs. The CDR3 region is CASSLGRNTEAFF. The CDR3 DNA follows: TGTGCCAGCAGCCTCGGACGGAACACTGAAGCTTTCTTT.